A selection of T cell receptor beta chains follows, all from one sample in a study of early T cells in non-severe SARS-CoV-2 infection. TCRdb re-derived calls from the 5' RACE reads in MiXCR, one entry per CDR3 protein. The table lists roughly 80,000 distinct CDR3 sequences, more than 13% of them singletons, with 3% to 3.5% in the top ten. Input material: whole blood. The receptors were sampled from an adult who was a healthcare worker with PCR-confirmed SARS-CoV-2 infection or an uninfected control (not recorded which). The CDR3 runs from the conserved cysteine through the conserved F or W. The D gene is left open where the match is weak. Size values are once, few and many counts, or a class for expanded clones, and some rows have none.

D gene	V gene	J gene	clone size	CDR3 protein	CDR3 DNA
NA	TRBV4-1	TRBJ2-5	NA	CASSQGRPLVFQETQYF	TGCGCCAGCAGCCAAGGGAGACCCTTGGTTTTCCAAGAGACCCAGTACTTC
NA	TRBV6-1	TRBJ1-1	few	CASSTNARFTEAFF	TGTGCCAGCAGTACCAACGCAAGGTTTACTGAAGCTTTCTTT
NA	TRBV7-6	TRBJ2-7	NA	CASSLDWEVSREQYF	TGTGCCAGCAGCTTAGACTGGGAGGTGTCGAGAGAGCAGTACTTC
TRBD2	TRBV5-6	TRBJ2-7	NA	CASSSPSGRTRYEQYF	TGTGCCAGCAGCTCCCCTAGCGGGAGGACCCGCTACGAGCAGTACTTC
NA	TRBV4-1	TRBJ2-7	few	CASSQEVGGNYEQYF	TGCGCCAGCAGCCAAGAGGTGGGGGGTAACTACGAGCAGTACTTC
TRBD1	TRBV4-1	TRBJ1-4	few	CASTGLVGAGGNEKLFF	TGCGCCAGCACCGGGCTGGTGGGGGCAGGGGGGAATGAAAAACTGTTTTTT
NA	TRBV4-2	TRBJ2-6	few	CASSQEQSRSGANVLTF	TGTGCCAGCAGCCAAGAGCAAAGCCGCTCTGGGGCCAACGTCCTGACTTTC
NA	TRBV3-1	TRBJ2-2	NA	CASSQDGGRELFF	TGTGCCAGCAGCCAAGATGGGGGCCGGGAGCTGTTTTTT
NA	TRBV9	TRBJ1-6	few	CASSLQENSPLHF	TGTGCCAGCAGCCTGCAAGAGAATTCACCCCTCCACTTT
TRBD2	TRBV19	TRBJ2-2	many	CASSPSAGDTGELFF	TGTGCCAGTAGTCCCTCCGCGGGAGACACCGGGGAGCTGTTTTTT
TRBD1	TRBV10-3	TRBJ2-1	NA	CAIGRRLRDRDLEEQFF	TGTGCCATCGGGAGGAGGCTCCGGGACAGGGATTTAGAGGAGCAGTTCTTC
TRBD2	TRBV5-1	TRBJ2-3	NA	CASSLGTSGGPTDTQYF	TGCGCCAGCAGCTTGGGGACTAGCGGGGGACCTACAGATACGCAGTATTTT
NA	TRBV29-1	TRBJ1-1	NA	CSVSDRRYRGTEAFF	TGCAGCGTTAGTGACAGGCGCTATCGGGGCACTGAAGCTTTCTTT
NA	TRBV21-1	TRBJ1-3	few	CASRPPLGQSNTIYF	TGTGCCAGCAGGCCCCCTTTGGGCCAGTCAAACACCATATATTTT
NA	TRBV6-5	TRBJ1-1	many	CASSGLNTEAFF	TGTGCCAGCAGTGGGCTGAACACTGAAGCTTTCTTT
NA	TRBV2	TRBJ1-5	NA	CASSGGSGRQPQHF	TGTGCCAGCAGTGGAGGGTCCGGGCGTCAGCCCCAGCATTTT
TRBD1	TRBV6-1	TRBJ1-5	NA	CASILQGYSNQPQHF	TGTGCCAGCATATTACAGGGGTATAGCAATCAGCCCCAGCATTTT
NA	TRBV29-1	TRBJ2-2	many	CSVRVQANTGELFF	TGCAGCGTTAGGGTCCAGGCGAACACCGGGGAGCTGTTTTTT
NA	TRBV12-3/TRBV12-4	TRBJ1-1	few	CASSSQAPSTEAFF	TGTGCCAGCAGTTCACAGGCGCCGAGTACTGAAGCTTTCTTT
NA	TRBV11-2	TRBJ1-5	many	CASSWGSNQPQHF	TGTGCCAGCAGCTGGGGGAGCAATCAGCCCCAGCATTTT
NA	TRBV6-5	TRBJ2-4	NA	CASSSPTGRDIQYF	TGTGCCAGCAGTTCCCCGACAGGGAGGGACATTCAGTACTTC
TRBD2	TRBV20-1	TRBJ2-7	NA	CSAIAPGTSSYEQYF	TGCAGTGCTATCGCCCCCGGGACTAGCTCCTACGAGCAGTACTTC
TRBD1	TRBV9	TRBJ2-2	NA	CASSVQGALTGELFF	TGTGCCAGCAGCGTACAGGGGGCATTGACCGGGGAGCTGTTTTTT
NA	TRBV19	TRBJ2-7	NA	CASSRDRQPAYEQYF	TGTGCCAGTAGTAGAGACAGGCAGCCCGCCTACGAGCAGTACTTC
NA	TRBV27	TRBJ2-6	many	CASSFSGANVLTF	TGTGCCAGCAGTTTCTCTGGGGCCAACGTCCTGACTTTC
NA	TRBV9	TRBJ2-2	many	CASSVKVAGELFF	TGTGCCAGCAGCGTAAAGGTCGCCGGGGAGCTGTTTTTT
NA	TRBV9	TRBJ2-2	few	CASSADGPGELFF	TGTGCCAGCAGCGCGGACGGCCCCGGGGAGCTGTTTTTT
TRBD1	TRBV27	TRBJ2-7	many	CASSDRGGSYEQYF	TGTGCCAGCTCTGACAGGGGGGGATCCTACGAGCAGTACTTC
NA	TRBV4-1	TRBJ2-3	few	CASTSPSEGRTQYF	TGCGCCAGCACCTCGCCTAGCGAGGGGAGGACGCAGTATTTT
NA	TRBV7-9	TRBJ2-1	NA	CASSSPLMDEQFF	TGTGCCAGCAGCTCCCCTCTCATGGATGAGCAGTTCTTC